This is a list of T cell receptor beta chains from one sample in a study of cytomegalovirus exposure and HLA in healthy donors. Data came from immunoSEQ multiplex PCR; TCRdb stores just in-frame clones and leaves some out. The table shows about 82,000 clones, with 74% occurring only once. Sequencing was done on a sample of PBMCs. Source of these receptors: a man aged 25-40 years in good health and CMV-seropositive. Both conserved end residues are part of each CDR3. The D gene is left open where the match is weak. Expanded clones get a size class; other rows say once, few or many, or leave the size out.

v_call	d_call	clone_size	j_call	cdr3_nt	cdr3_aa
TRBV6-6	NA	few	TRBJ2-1	TGTGCCAGCACCCTAATGGGGGGATCTGGGAATGAGCAGTTCTTC	CASTLMGGSGNEQFF
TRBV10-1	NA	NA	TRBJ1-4	TGCGCCAGCAGTGAGTCGACGGGGAACGAAAAACTGTTTTTT	CASSESTGNEKLFF
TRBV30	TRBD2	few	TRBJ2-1	TGTGCCTGGAATCGGGGACTAGATGTCAATGAGCAGTTCTTC	CAWNRGLDVNEQFF
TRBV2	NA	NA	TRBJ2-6	TGTGCCAGCAGTTCCAGAGGATTCCCAAGCTCTGGGGCCAACGTCCTGACTTTC	CASSSRGFPSSGANVLTF
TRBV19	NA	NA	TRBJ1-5	TGTGCCAGTATGAGGGGGGGGGAGAGTCAGCCCCAGCATTTT	CASMRGGESQPQHF
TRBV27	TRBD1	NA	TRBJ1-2	TGTGCCAGCAGTTCGACAGGGGACTATGGCTACACCTTC	CASSSTGDYGYTF
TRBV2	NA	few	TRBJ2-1	TGTGCCAGCAGTGAACGGGGAAGGAACAATGAGCAGTTCTTC	CASSERGRNNEQFF
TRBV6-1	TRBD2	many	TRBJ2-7	TGTGCCAGCAGTACCGCTAGCGGGAGCAGCCACGAGCAGTACTTC	CASSTASGSSHEQYF
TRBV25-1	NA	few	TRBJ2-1	TGTGCCACCGGGGGATATGAGCAGTTCTTC	CATGGYEQFF
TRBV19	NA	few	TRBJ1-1	TGTGCCAGTAGTAGAGGCCAGAACACTGAAGCTTTCTTT	CASSRGQNTEAFF
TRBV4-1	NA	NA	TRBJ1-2	TGCGCCAGCAGCCAAGTCACAGGGCTTAACTATGGCTACACCTTC	CASSQVTGLNYGYTF
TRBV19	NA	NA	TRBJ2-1	TGTGCCAGTAGTATAGGCTCTAACAATGAGCAGTTCTTC	CASSIGSNNEQFF
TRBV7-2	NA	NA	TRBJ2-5	TGTGCCAGCAGCCAGTCAGTGGAGACCCAGTACTTC	CASSQSVETQYF
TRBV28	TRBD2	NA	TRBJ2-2	TGTGCCAGCAGTCCAAGGACTAGCCGGACGTTTTTT	CASSPRTSRTFF
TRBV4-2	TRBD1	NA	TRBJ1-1	TGTGCCAGCAGCCAAGAGGACAGGGCGAACACTGAAGCTTTCTTT	CASSQEDRANTEAFF
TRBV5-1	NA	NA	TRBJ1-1	TGCGCCAGCAGCTTGGGGGCCGCAGGCAACACGGGGGACACTGAAGCTTTCTTT	CASSLGAAGNTGDTEAFF
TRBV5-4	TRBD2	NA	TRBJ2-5	TGTGCCAGCAGCTTGAGTGGCGGGGGGGCTGGTGAGACCCAGTACTTC	CASSLSGGGAGETQYF
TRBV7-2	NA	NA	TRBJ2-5	TGTGCCAGCAGCTTAGTTGGCCTGAGGGAAGAGACCCAGTACTTC	CASSLVGLREETQYF
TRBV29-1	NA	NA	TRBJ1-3	TGCAGCGTTGAAGACTCAAACACCATATATTTT	CSVEDSNTIYF
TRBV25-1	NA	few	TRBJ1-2	TGTGCCAGCAGTGAATATTCGGGGGACCGATATGGCTACACCTTC	CASSEYSGDRYGYTF
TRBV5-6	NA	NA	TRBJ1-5	TGTGCCAGCAGCCTAGGGGTTCCGGGCAATCAGCCCCAGCATTTT	CASSLGVPGNQPQHF
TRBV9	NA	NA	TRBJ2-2	TGTGCCAGCAGCGTCGCAGACAGGAATACCGGGGAGCTGTTTTTT	CASSVADRNTGELFF
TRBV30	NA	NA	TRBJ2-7	TGTGCCATGACAGGTTTCTACGATGGGCGGTACTTC	CAMTGFYDGRYF
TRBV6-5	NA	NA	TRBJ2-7	TGTGCCAGCAGTCTCACCCCGACAGTTATCTACGAGCAGTACTTC	CASSLTPTVIYEQYF
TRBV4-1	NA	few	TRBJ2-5	TGCGCCAGCAGCCAACCGCCGGGTTTGCAAGAGACCCAGTACTTC	CASSQPPGLQETQYF
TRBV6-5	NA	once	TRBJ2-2	TGTGCCAGCAGACCCTCTAGCGTCACCGGGGAGCTGTTTTTT	CASRPSSVTGELFF
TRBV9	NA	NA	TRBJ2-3	TGTGCCAGCAGCGTATCTGTAACAGATACGCAGTATTTT	CASSVSVTDTQYF
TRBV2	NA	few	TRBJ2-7	TGTGCCAGCAGCCCGTCTTTCACAGGGTACGAGCAGTACTTC	CASSPSFTGYEQYF
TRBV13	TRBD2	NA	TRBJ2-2	TGTGCCAGCAGCTTAGTTGCGGGGGGCACCGGGGAGCTGTTTTTT	CASSLVAGGTGELFF
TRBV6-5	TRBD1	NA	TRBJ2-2	TGTGCCAGCACTAGGGCAGGGGGTAGCACCGGGGAGCTGTTTTTT	CASTRAGGSTGELFF
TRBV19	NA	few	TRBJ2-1	TGTGCCACCCGTAGCTCCTACAATGAGCAGTTCTTC	CATRSSYNEQFF
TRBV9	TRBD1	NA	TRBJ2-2	TGTGCCAGCAGCGTAGAGGGGGCCGTACCCGGGGAGCTGTTTTTT	CASSVEGAVPGELFF
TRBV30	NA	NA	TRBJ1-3	TGTGCCTGGGGGGTGGGGGGAGGAAACACCATATATTTT	CAWGVGGGNTIYF
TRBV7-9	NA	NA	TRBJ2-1	TGTGCCAGCAGATATTACAATGAGCAGTTCTTC	CASRYYNEQFF
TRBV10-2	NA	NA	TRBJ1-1	TGCGCCAGCAGTGAGACCCGAAACAGGAGGAACACTGAAGCTTTCTTT	CASSETRNRRNTEAFF
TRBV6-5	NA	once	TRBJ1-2	TGTGCCAGCAGTTACGACTCTAACTATGGCTACACCTTC	CASSYDSNYGYTF
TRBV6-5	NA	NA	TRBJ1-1	TGTGCCAGCAGCCGGGGAGGCACTGAAGCTTTCTTT	CASSRGGTEAFF
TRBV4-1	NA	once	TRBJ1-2	TGCGCCAGCAGCCAAGCAGGTACGGGGTATGGCTACACCTTC	CASSQAGTGYGYTF
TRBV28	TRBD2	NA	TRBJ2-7	TGTGCCAGCAGCGTAGCGGGAGTATACGAGCAGTACTTC	CASSVAGVYEQYF
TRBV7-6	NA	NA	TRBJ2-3	TGTGCCAGCAGCTCAGAAGATACGCAGTATTTT	CASSSEDTQYF
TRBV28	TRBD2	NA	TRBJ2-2	TGTGCCAGCAGTTCTCTGGGGGGGGTAGGTCGAGGCGGGGAGCTGTTTTTT	CASSSLGGVGRGGELFF
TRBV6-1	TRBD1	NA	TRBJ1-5	TGTGCCAGCAGGGGACAGGAAAATCAGCCCCAGCATTTT	CASRGQENQPQHF
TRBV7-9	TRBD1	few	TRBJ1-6	TGTGCCAGCAGCTCTTGGACAGGGGGCGGATCACCCCTCCACTTT	CASSSWTGGGSPLHF